The clone carrying this TCR beta chain has a handful of counts. Its cognate antigen is unknown. The junction had 13 bases not matched to a gene; V was cut back by 6 bases and J by 6 bases. Germline V lookup: CDR1 DFQATT, CDR2 SNEGSKA (reference sequence). The CDR3 consists of 16 residues. Preparation of the TCRbeta library used unique molecular identifiers. TCRdb itself ran the PCR reads through MiXCR, one entry per CDR3 protein. The sample holds 150,000 to 200,000 distinct CDR3 sequences; approximately 6% are singletons and the top ten take around 4.1%. This record belongs to a study of T-cell reconstitution after alpha-beta-depleted transplantation in children. Points from the study as a whole: The authors attributed T-cell counts and diversity one year after transplant mostly to newly produced T cells. As was reported, about two months after transplant, alpha-beta T cells came from several hundred expanded graft clones. Elevated TCRbeta diversity at day 60 was traced, in some patients, to surviving recipient T cells and thymic progenitors.

This material consisted of PBMCs, taken before TCRalphabeta/CD19-depleted stem cell transplant. The rearrangement joins TRBV20-1 to TRBJ2-1; 11 bases line up with TRBD2. This TCR derives from a girl under three years old with combined immunodeficiency, due to receive a stem cell transplant. DNA of the CDR3: TGCAGTGCCCCCGATTTAACTAGCGGGAGTTTCAATGAGCAGTTCTTC. This gives the protein CSAPDLTSGSFNEQFF.